This T cell receptor (beta chain) comes out of a study of T cells in Graves' hyperthyroidism and ophthalmopathy. On the study more broadly: Peripheral blood sampling occurred at initial diagnosis, before any treatment. Study results and limitations: The model forecast ophthalmopathy, anticipating it by a median around 6.4 months before onset.

On this clonotype itself: Antigen specificity is unknown. With a much larger clone just one base away, this may be a read error.

It was RNA transcripts that yielded the amplified TCR beta CDR3 regions. TCR CDR3 underwent first-round RT-PCR with the HTBI primer set. Using its own MiXCR run on the multiplex PCR reads, TCRdb lists one record per CDR3 protein. The data contain fewer than 350,000 distinct CDR3 sequences, approximately 15% of them singletons. This CDR3 spans 14 amino acids. Looked up from germline, CDR1 is KGHDR and CDR2 is SFDVKD. V was trimmed by 12 bases and J by 3 bases, leaving 19 bases between them. The sequencing sample was made of blood. This clonotype was sampled from a woman aged 40 to 50 with Graves' hyperthyroidism. The chain couples TRBV24-1 to TRBJ1-2; D gene uncertain. DNA of the CDR3: TGTGCCTCCCCCTTAGACGGCCGGGACTATGGCTACACCTTC. This gives the protein CASPLDGRDYGYTF.